The source of this T cell receptor (beta chain) is a study of lymphopenia after photon versus proton radiotherapy. Whole-study findings and limits: Photon-treated patients lost naive T cells and TCR diversity; proton-treated stayed stable. Post-nadir diversity loss with photons came from oligoclonal expansion, particularly CD8+ Temra cells.

Profiled with immunoSEQ multiplex PCR; TCRdb holds only in-frame clones, not every one. The repertoire consists of 75,000 to 95,000 clones, with around 83% occurring once and the leading ten covering 1.3% to 1.5%. Note on this clone: Its antigen remains unknown.

This TCR was sampled from a man in his fifties or sixties with pancreatic cancer. The sequencing here drew on peripheral blood, taken from a patient treated with proton-based radiotherapy.

CDR3 in DNA: TGTGCCAGCAGCTTAGCGCACACGGCAGGCTACAATGAGCAGTTCTTC. Protein product: CASSLAHTAGYNEQFF. The gene calls are TRBV7-6 and TRBJ2-1, with unresolved D. Trimming pared 0 bases from V and 3 bases from J, leaving 12 bases between. The CDR3 loop spans 16 amino acids. CDR1 and CDR2 from the germline V gene are SGHVS and FNYEAQ. Drawing the rest from reference TRBV7-6 and TRBJ2-1, the complete variable domain is GAGVSQSPRYKVTKRGQDVALRCDPISGHVSLYWYRQALGQGPEFLTYFNYEAQQDKSGLPNDRFSAERPEGSISTLTIQRTEQRDSAMYRCASSLAHTAGYNEQFFGPGTRLTVL.